This TCR beta chain was profiled in a study of Tregs in tolerant kidney transplant recipients. General study points: Tolerant patients' donor-specific Tregs expanded beyond overall Tregs, suggesting antigen-driven growth. Findings come from small patient numbers and require larger validation.

Sequenced by immunoSEQ multiplex PCR; TCRdb stores in-frame clones only, minus some. The sample has 85,000 to 100,000 clones; roughly 93% are singletons. Germline values: CDR1 MDHEN, CDR2 SYDVKM. The CDR3 is made up of 12 amino acids. Trimming stripped 6 bases from V and 11 bases from J, with 16 bases between. Unstimulated regulatory T cells (CD4+CD25+CD127-), CD4+CD25- non-regulatory cells, CD4 and CD8 cells were FACS-sorted from thawed PBMCs. Notes on this clone: What it binds is not known.

The sequenced sample was CD4+ T cells from blood, obtained before the transplant. The TCR sequence derives from a human donor who received a combined kidney and bone marrow transplant. J is TRBJ2-5 and V is TRBV28, with no clear D. As DNA, the CDR3 is TGTGCCAGCAGAGACGACTCGTTCCAGCAGTACTTC. This translates into CASRDDSFQQYF.